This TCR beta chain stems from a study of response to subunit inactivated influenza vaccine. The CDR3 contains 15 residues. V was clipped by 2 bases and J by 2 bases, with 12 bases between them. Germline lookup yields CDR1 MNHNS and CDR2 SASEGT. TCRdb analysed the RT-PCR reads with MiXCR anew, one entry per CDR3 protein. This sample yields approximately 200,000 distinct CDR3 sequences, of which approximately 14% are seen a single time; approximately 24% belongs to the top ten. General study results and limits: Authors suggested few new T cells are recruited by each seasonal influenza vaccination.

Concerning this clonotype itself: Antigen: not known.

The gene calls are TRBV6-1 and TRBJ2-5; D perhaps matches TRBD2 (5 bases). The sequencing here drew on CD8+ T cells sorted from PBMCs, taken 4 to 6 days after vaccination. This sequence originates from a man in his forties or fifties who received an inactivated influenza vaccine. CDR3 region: CASSESGVLQETQYF. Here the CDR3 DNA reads TGTGCCAGCAGTGAATCCGGGGTCTTACAAGAGACCCAGTACTTC.